This TCR beta chain was observed in a study of T cell responses to AZD1222 COVID-19 vaccine. In regard to this clone: Its antigen is not identified.

Generated by immunoSEQ multiplex PCR, the TCRdb table keeps only in-frame clones and is missing some. The sample lists some 130,000 clones, roughly 93% occurring once. Whole-study results and caveats: It was only after the peak T cell response that any repertoires were sampled.

Trimming removed 4 bases from V and 3 bases from J; junction bases left unmatched: 9. Germline-derived CDR1 and CDR2 are MGHRA and YSYEKL. The CDR3 is 16 residues long. The sample was peripheral blood, taken 28 days after the second AZD1222 dose. This clonotype originated in an adult who received the AZD1222 COVID-19 vaccine. V and J are TRBV4-1 and TRBJ2-7; 10 bases align to TRBD1. As DNA, the CDR3 is TGCGCCAGCAGCCCCATCTGGGGACAGGGGATCTACGAGCAGTACTTC. It encodes CASSPIWGQGIYEQYF.